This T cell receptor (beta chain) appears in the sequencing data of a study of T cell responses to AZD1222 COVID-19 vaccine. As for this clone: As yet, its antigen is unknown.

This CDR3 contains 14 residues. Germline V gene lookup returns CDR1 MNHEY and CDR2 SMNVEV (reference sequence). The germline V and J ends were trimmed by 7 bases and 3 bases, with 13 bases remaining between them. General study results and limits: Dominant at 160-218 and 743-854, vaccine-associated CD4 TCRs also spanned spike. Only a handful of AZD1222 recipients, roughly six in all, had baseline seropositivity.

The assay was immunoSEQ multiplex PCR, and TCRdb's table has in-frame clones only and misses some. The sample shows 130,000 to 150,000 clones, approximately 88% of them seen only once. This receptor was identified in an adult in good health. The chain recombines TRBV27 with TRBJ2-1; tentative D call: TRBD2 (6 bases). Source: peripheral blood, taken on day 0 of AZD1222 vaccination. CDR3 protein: CASTLGTLYNEQFF. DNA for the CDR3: TGTGCCAGCACCCTGGGGACTCTCTACAATGAGCAGTTCTTC.